These T cell receptor beta chains were read from a single sample in a study of radiotherapy plus CTLA-4 blockade in lung cancer. TCRdb keeps only in-frame clones here, not all; method: immunoSEQ multiplex PCR. This sample has around 55,000 clones, with roughly four fifths found just once. The specimen comprised peripheral blood, sampled from a patient treated with radiotherapy plus ipilimumab. These TCRs come from a human donor with non-small cell lung cancer whose response to radiotherapy plus ipilimumab could not be evaluated. Both conserved end residues are part of each CDR3. D genes are given only for firm matches. The size field is filled for only some rows; it gives once, few, many or a size class.

size	V	D	J	DNA	CDR3
-	TRBV4-3	TRBD2	TRBJ2-3	TGCGCCAGCAGCCAAGTTTACGGGGGGGCAGATACGCAGTATTTT	CASSQVYGGADTQYF
-	TRBV9	-	TRBJ2-2	TGTGCCACTACGGGGGACACCGGGGAGCTGTTTTTT	CATTGDTGELFF
-	TRBV30	-	TRBJ1-1	TGTGCCTGGACCCTGGACAGGAACACTGAAGCTTTCTTT	CAWTLDRNTEAFF
-	TRBV7-2	TRBD1	TRBJ2-7	TGTGCCAGCAGCACCCGGGACAGGGGTTTTCTCGAGCAGTACTTC	CASSTRDRGFLEQYF
-	TRBV28	-	TRBJ2-7	TGTGCCAGCAACCAGGGGATATCAGGTAACACCTACGAGCAGTACTTC	CASNQGISGNTYEQYF
-	TRBV4-3	TRBD2	TRBJ2-1	TGCGCCAGCAGTTTAGGGCTAGCGGGGGTGGATGAGCAGTTCTTC	CASSLGLAGVDEQFF
few	TRBV25-1	-	TRBJ1-5	TGTGCCAGCAGTGAAGGGCGTCCCCAGCATTTT	CASSEGRPQHF
-	TRBV6-5	TRBD1	TRBJ1-5	TGTGCCAGCAGCACCCGGGACAGGGGGCAGCCCCAGCATTTT	CASSTRDRGQPQHF
once	TRBV5-4	-	TRBJ2-7	TGTGCCAGCAGCTTGATAGGGGCGAAATCCTACGAGCAGTACTTC	CASSLIGAKSYEQYF
-	TRBV7-9	TRBD1	TRBJ1-2	TGTGCCAGCAGCTTAGAGACAGGGATTAACTATGGCTACACCTTC	CASSLETGINYGYTF
-	TRBV6-1	-	TRBJ2-7	TGTGCCAGCAGTCCGCGGGATCCCTCCTACGAGCAGTACTTC	CASSPRDPSYEQYF
-	TRBV2	TRBD1	TRBJ2-3	TGTGCCTCCGACCCCACAGGGGTTGTGTTCGGCACAGATACGCAGTATTTT	CASDPTGVVFGTDTQYF
-	TRBV2	-	TRBJ2-7	TGTGCCAGCGGTTATACTTCCTACGAGCAGTACTTC	CASGYTSYEQYF
-	TRBV28	-	TRBJ1-2	TGTGCCAGCGGAGTCTATGGCTACACCTTC	CASGVYGYTF
-	TRBV7-5	-	TRBJ2-7	TGTGCCAGAAGCTTAGGAGGGTCGGGGACCTACGAGCAGTACTTC	CARSLGGSGTYEQYF
-	TRBV27	-	TRBJ1-5	TGTGCCAGCAGTTTATCTCGGGGTGGGCAGCCCCAGCATTTT	CASSLSRGGQPQHF
-	TRBV28	-	TRBJ2-7	TGTGCCAGCAGTCCAGGGGTTGGGTACGAGCAGTACTTC	CASSPGVGYEQYF
-	TRBV4-3	-	TRBJ2-7	TGCGCCAGCAGCCAAGATAGGGGCGCTTTCTACGAGCAGTACTTC	CASSQDRGAFYEQYF
-	TRBV7-2	TRBD1	TRBJ1-1	TGTGCCAGCAGCCGAACGGACAGGGCCGCTAGTGAAGCTTTCTTT	CASSRTDRAASEAFF
few	TRBV10-3	-	TRBJ2-5	TGTGCCATCAGTGTGGCAGGAACCAGGGAGACCCAGTACTTC	CAISVAGTRETQYF
few	TRBV10-2	-	TRBJ2-6	TGCGCCAGCACCGCGGGGCAGGGCTCTGGGGCCAACGTCCTGACTTTC	CASTAGQGSGANVLTF
-	TRBV5-4	-	TRBJ2-3	TGTGCCAGCAGCTTGGCCCTGGGGCCCACAGATACGCAGTATTTT	CASSLALGPTDTQYF
-	TRBV7-9	-	TRBJ1-4	TGTGCCAGCAGCCATCCGCGGGATTATGAAAAACTGTTTTTT	CASSHPRDYEKLFF
-	TRBV19	-	TRBJ2-1	TGTGCCAGTAGTACCGTGGGAGGCAATGAGCAGTTCTTC	CASSTVGGNEQFF
once	TRBV18	-	TRBJ1-5	TGTGCCAGCTCACCACAATCAGGAGGAGGCAATCAGCCCCAGCATTTT	CASSPQSGGGNQPQHF
-	TRBV7-6	TRBD1	TRBJ1-3	TGTGCCAGCAGCTTGGACAGGAGCTTTGGAAACACCATATATTTT	CASSLDRSFGNTIYF
-	TRBV19	-	TRBJ1-5	TGTGCCAGTGCGGACAATCCAGGGATGAGCAATCAGCCCCAGCATTTT	CASADNPGMSNQPQHF
-	TRBV19	-	TRBJ1-6	TGTGCCAGTAGTATAGATCTTGGGGGCCCTTCACCCCTCCACTTT	CASSIDLGGPSPLHF
-	TRBV7-2	TRBD1	TRBJ2-7	TGTGCCAGCAGCCCGGACACAGGGGCCCCCTACGAGCAGTACTTC	CASSPDTGAPYEQYF
-	TRBV4-1	-	TRBJ2-3	TGCGCCAGCAGCTCAAGACTCGGAACAGATACGCAGTATTTT	CASSSRLGTDTQYF
-	TRBV7-6	TRBD1	TRBJ2-3	TGTGCCAGCAGCCAAGAAAACAGGGGTCTGGCAGATACGCAGTATTTT	CASSQENRGLADTQYF
-	TRBV4-1	-	TRBJ1-1	TGCGCCAGCAGCCAAGATGGGTTCGGAGACACTGAAGCTTTCTTT	CASSQDGFGDTEAFF
-	TRBV27	-	TRBJ1-5	TGTGCCAGCAGTGTCGGACAAGCTAGCAATCAGCCCCAGCATTTT	CASSVGQASNQPQHF
-	TRBV7-9	TRBD1	TRBJ1-1	TGTGCCAGCAGCCGACTACAGGGGGGAGGCACTGAAGCTTTCTTT	CASSRLQGGGTEAFF
-	TRBV7-2	-	TRBJ1-2	TGTGCCAGCAGCTTAGGGGGCCTAAAGGTCTATGGCTACACCTTC	CASSLGGLKVYGYTF
-	TRBV2	TRBD2	TRBJ2-7	TGTGCCAGCATTGCGGGGGGGACTCACTCCTACGAGCAGTACTTC	CASIAGGTHSYEQYF
-	TRBV7-6	-	TRBJ1-2	TGTGCCAGCAGCCCCCAAGCGGACTATGGCTACACCTTC	CASSPQADYGYTF
once	TRBV5-1	-	TRBJ2-1	TGCGCCAGCAGCTTGGGACAGCCCTACAATGAGCAGTTCTTC	CASSLGQPYNEQFF
-	TRBV28	TRBD2	TRBJ2-3	TGTGCCAGCAGTTCGCTCCTAGCGGGAGGCCAAGATACGCAGTATTTT	CASSSLLAGGQDTQYF
-	TRBV5-1	-	TRBJ2-2	TGCGCCAGCAGCTATACTACGAACACCGGGGAGCTGTTTTTT	CASSYTTNTGELFF
-	TRBV30	-	TRBJ2-3	TGTGCCTGGAGGCGGGGACCCCACGATACGCAGTATTTT	CAWRRGPHDTQYF
-	TRBV10-1	-	TRBJ2-1	TGCGCCAGCAGTGAACTGGAGGGGCTAAACCTTAATGAGCAGTTCTTC	CASSELEGLNLNEQFF
few	TRBV6-5	-	TRBJ2-2	TGTGCCAGCGGCAGGAACACCGGGGAGCTGTTTTTT	CASGRNTGELFF
-	TRBV5-6	-	TRBJ1-5	TGTGCCAGCAGCTTGGGCGGGTTCAATCAGCCCCAGCATTTT	CASSLGGFNQPQHF
once	TRBV5-1	-	TRBJ2-1	TGCGCCAGCAGCTTGGTGCTTAGCGATGGTGGCGAGCAGTTCTTC	CASSLVLSDGGEQFF
-	TRBV5-8	-	TRBJ1-2	TGTGCCAGCAGCTTGGTCTCAGGGGTCGGCTACACCTTC	CASSLVSGVGYTF
once	TRBV7-2	TRBD2	TRBJ2-3	TGTGCCAGCAGCCCTAGTGGCCTAGCGGGAACTTCTAGCACAGATACGCAGTATTTT	CASSPSGLAGTSSTDTQYF
-	TRBV7-9	TRBD1	TRBJ1-2	TGTGCCAGCAGCCGACAGGGGAGCAACTATGGCTACACCTTC	CASSRQGSNYGYTF
-	TRBV27	-	TRBJ2-1	TGTGCCAGCAGTTTAGTACAGGGACGGAATGAGCAGTTCTTC	CASSLVQGRNEQFF
once	TRBV9	TRBD1	TRBJ1-1	TGTGCCAGCAGCTTAGACAGGGGGCAAGCTTTCTTT	CASSLDRGQAFF
-	TRBV6-6	TRBD1	TRBJ1-5	TGTGCCAGCAGGGGACAGAGCTATTATCAGCCCCAGCATTTT	CASRGQSYYQPQHF